The 9 T cell receptor beta chains below come from one sample, sequenced in a study of blood T cells in healthy people across ages. Through a sample-barcoded 5' primer and a J-beta primer mix, a second PCR was run for roughly 6 to 12 cycles. In TCRdb, the 5' RACE reads were re-called with MiXCR into one record per CDR3 protein. The sample lists 500,000 to 650,000 distinct CDR3 sequences, about 28% occurring once. These same records also appear under a second study, on T cells of mothers and their children.

Input material: blood. These receptors all stem from a boy aged 2 to 10 in good health.

V usage is TRBV4-3 and J usage is TRBJ2-1, with TRBD2 identical over 7 bases. After removal of 1 base from V and 0 bases from J, the junction contained 6 bases not matched to a gene. The CDR3 loop spans 17 amino acids. Per the germline V gene, CDR1 is LGHNA and CDR2 is YSLEER. CDR3 in amino acids: CASSQGRLASSYNEQFF. The CDR3 DNA sequence: TGCGCCAGCAGCCAAGGGCGACTAGCTAGCTCCTACAATGAGCAGTTCTTC.

This clonotype was seen more than once but under ten times. V is TRBV15 and J is TRBJ2-5; TRBD1 is a possible D gene (6 bases). TRBJ2-1 explains the end of the DNA better; the J call may be wrong. The CDR3 totals 16 residues. Germline V CDR1 and CDR2: LNHNV, YYDKDF (reference sequence). The CDR3 DNA reads as TGTGCCACCAGCAGAAACACAGGGCCCACGTTCAATGAGCAGTTCTTC. Translated, it gives CATSRNTGPTFNEQFF.

The chain has TRBV4-1 and TRBJ2-2; D is uncertain. The CDR3 extends over 16 amino acids. V was cut by 0 bases and J by 6 bases, with 14 bases left in between. Germline loops: CDR1 MGHRA, CDR2 YSYEKL. For the CDR3, the DNA is TGCGCCAGCAGCCAAGATGCCGTTGGGTTGGCCGGGGAGCTGTTTTTT. Translated, it gives CASSQDAVGLAGELFF.

This clonotype has only a few counts. This chain links TRBV4-2 with TRBJ2-3; possibly TRBD1 for D (6 bases). Germline assignment: CDR1 LGHNA and CDR2 YNFKEQ. The CDR3 totals 15 residues. Trimming took off 0 bases at V and 6 bases at J, with 13 bases between the two ends. CDR3 bases: TGTGCCAGCAGCCAAGATGTGCAGGGGCGGGATACGCAGTATTTT. Protein: CASSQDVQGRDTQYF.

The chain links TRBV7-8 to TRBJ2-7, with 7 positions matching TRBD2. The better agreement between TRBJ2-1 and the DNA end casts doubt on the J call. This CDR3 is 11 amino acids long. Germline CDR1 reads SGHVS; CDR2 reads FQNEAQ. The CDR3 here is CASSASGLQFF. The DNA of the CDR3 is TGTGCCAGCAGCGCTAGCGGATTGCAGTTCTTC.

This clonotype was counted between two and nine times. This sequence joins TRBV4-1 and TRBJ1-1, with 10 positions matching TRBD1. After removal of 4 bases from V and 5 bases from J, the junction contained 7 bases not matched to a gene. Germline V gene data show CDR1 as MGHRA and CDR2 as YSYEKL. The CDR3 covers 15 residues. CDR3 region: CASSPRTGGETEAFF. The CDR3, as DNA: TGCGCCAGCAGCCCACGGACAGGGGGGGAGACTGAAGCTTTCTTT.

This clonotype came up a few times. The gene calls are TRBV4-1 and TRBJ2-2; tentatively, D is TRBD1 (5 bases). Trimming left V 4 bases short and J 4 bases short, with 13 bases between. Germline lookup yields CDR1 MGHRA and CDR2 YSYEKL. The CDR3 spans 15 residues. The CDR3 DNA is TGCGCCAGCAGCCCACAGGCGACCCGCACCGGGGAGCTGTTTTTT. This codes for CASSPQATRTGELFF.

The chain has TRBV6-1 and TRBJ2-2, with 8 bases lining up with TRBD1. The germline gives CDR1 MNHNS, CDR2 SASEGT. The CDR3 length is 16 residues. Trimming cost V 5 bases and J 4 bases; bases outside gene matches: 9. The CDR3 DNA sequence: TGTGCCAGCAGTCCACCGACAGGGGAGGCCACCGGGGAGCTGTTTTTT. It codes for CASSPPTGEATGELFF.

This chain uses TRBV4-3 with TRBJ1-1, with 8 bases identical to TRBD1. After removal of 2 bases from V and 5 bases from J, the junction contained 1 base not matched to a gene. The CDR3 is made up of 13 amino acids. In germline, CDR1 is LGHNA, CDR2 YSLEER. The CDR3 nucleotides read TGCGCCAGCAGCCAAAGGGACAGGACTGAAGCTTTCTTT. It translates to CASSQRDRTEAFF.